This passage covers 32 T cell receptor beta chains from one sample sequenced in a study of patients and donors after allogeneic stem cell transplantation. TCRdb used MiXCR to reprocess the RT-PCR reads, holding one entry per CDR3 protein. The top ten clones hold around 5.5% of a sample with 900,000 to 1,000,000 distinct CDR3 sequences, 15% to 20% of them seen once. The sequenced sample consisted of blood, either unsorted or a sorted T cell fraction (not recorded which). These receptors were collected from a human donor who was either an allogeneic HSCT recipient or a stem cell or donor lymphocyte infusion donor (not recorded which). It is not recorded whose cells these are; they may come from a transplant donor.

This clonotype was seen a few times. The rearrangement uses TRBV24-1 and TRBJ2-1, with 7 bases aligning to TRBD2. V lost 1 base and J lost 5; bases outside the gene matches: 10. Germline V gives CDR1 KGHDR, CDR2 SFDVKD. This CDR3 has 17 residues. The CDR3 spells CATSDFSLGTTHNEQFF. The DNA of the CDR3 is TGTGCCACCAGTGATTTCTCCCTCGGGACTACACACAATGAGCAGTTCTTC.

This chain joins TRBV2 and TRBJ2-7, with D unresolved. The CDR3 consists of 12 residues. Germline lookup yields CDR1 SNHLY and CDR2 FYNNEI. V gave up 6 bases and J gave up 2 bases, with 8 bases separating them. The CDR3 sequence is CASRPAPYEQYF. Written as DNA, the CDR3 is TGTGCCAGCAGGCCGGCCCCCTACGAGCAGTACTTC. Looking up the rest from reference TRBV2 and TRBJ2-7 gives the full variable domain: EPEVTQTPSHQVTQMGQEVILRCVPISNHLYFYWYRQILGQKVEFLVSFYNNEISEKSEIFDDQFSVERPDGSNFTLKIRSTKLEDSAMYFCASRPAPYEQYFGPGTRLTVT.

This clonotype was picked up a small number of times. The CDR3 sequence is CASSWDTNEQFF. DNA of the CDR3: TGCGCCAGCAGCTGGGACACCAATGAGCAGTTCTTC. The J gene is TRBJ2-1, the V gene TRBV5-1; D possibly corresponds to TRBD1 (6 bases). V was trimmed by 3 bases and J by 6 bases, leaving 7 bases between them. Germline V gene data show CDR1 as SGHRS and CDR2 as YFSETQ. The CDR3 is 12 residues long.

J is TRBJ1-5 and V is TRBV5-8; a possible D gene is TRBD1 (5 bases). Germline CDR1 SGHTS, CDR2 YDEGEE. The CDR3 is 15 amino acids. V was trimmed by 4 bases and J by 4 bases, leaving 15 bases between them. For the CDR3, the DNA is TGTGCCAGCAGCCCGGGGGACCAAGTTAATCAGCCCCAGCATTTT. This sequence encodes CASSPGDQVNQPQHF.

This sequence joins TRBV6-2 or TRBV6-3 and TRBJ2-5; TRBD2 matches at 11 bases. The germline V gene has CDR1 MNHEY and CDR2 SVGEGT. V dropped 4 bases and J dropped 7; count of bases not matched to a gene: 2. The CDR3 length is 13 residues. CDR3 loop: CASSFGTSGTQYF. The CDR3 DNA follows: TGTGCCAGCAGTTTTGGGACTAGCGGGACCCAGTACTTC.

This clonotype was picked up a small number of times. V gene TRBV27 combines with J gene TRBJ1-6; D is undetermined. This CDR3 has 16 amino acids. V was shortened by 5 bases and J by 13 bases, with 24 bases between the two germline ends. Germline assignment: CDR1 MNHEY and CDR2 SMNVEV (reference sequence). The CDR3 nucleotides read TGTGCCAGCAGTGCCCGAACAGACCCCTTGAGGGTCCCCCTCCACTTT. Its translation: CASSARTDPLRVPLHF.

This clonotype was seen more than once but under ten times. The chain is built from TRBV9 and TRBJ2-5; D ambiguous. Germline V gives CDR1 SGDLS, CDR2 YYNGEE. This CDR3 spans 13 amino acids. Trimming took 0 bases from V and 5 from J, leaving 8 bases between them. The CDR3 DNA follows: TGTGCCAGCAGCGTAGGGCAGTTCGAGACCCAGTACTTC. Its translation is CASSVGQFETQYF.

This clonotype has just a few counts. The chain links TRBV5-8 to TRBJ2-1; D gene uncertain. This CDR3 comprises 15 residues. Germline V CDR1 and CDR2: SGHTS, YDEGEE. The V and J ends lost 4 bases and 0 bases respectively, with 11 bases between them. This CDR3 reads CASSPDIGSYNEQFF. CDR3 nucleotides: TGTGCCAGCAGCCCTGACATTGGCTCCTACAATGAGCAGTTCTTC.

The rearrangement uses TRBV5-1 and TRBJ2-2; no reliable D call. The V end lost 3 bases, the J end lost 5 bases, and 8 bases lay between the germline ends. This CDR3 contains 13 residues. The germline gives CDR1 SGHRS, CDR2 YFSETQ. CDR3 residues: CASSYSQTGELFF. In DNA form, the CDR3 reads TGCGCCAGCAGCTACTCTCAAACCGGGGAGCTGTTTTTT.

This clonotype has at least ten counts. This chain joins TRBV12-3 or TRBV12-4 and TRBJ1-1; unclear D gene. V lost 5 bases, J lost 0 bases, and 7 bases lay in between. The CDR3 spans 13 residues. The CDR3 protein is CASSTRMNTEAFF. In DNA form, the CDR3 reads TGTGCCAGCAGTACCAGAATGAACACTGAAGCTTTCTTT.

V is TRBV20-1 and J is TRBJ1-6; 10 bases agree with TRBD1. Trimming took 5 bases from V and 4 from J; bases not matched to a gene: 5. The CDR3 has 15 residues. Per the germline V gene, CDR1 is DFQATT and CDR2 is SNEGSKA (reference sequence). The CDR3 coding sequence is TGCAGTGCTGCCGACAGGGGGCATTATAATTCACCCCTCCACTTT. Protein product: CSAADRGHYNSPLHF.

This sequence joins TRBV7-9 and TRBJ2-5, with a tentative D call TRBD2 (6 bases). The CDR3 length is 14 residues. Trimming cost V 4 bases and J 5 bases, with 14 bases left between them. CDR1 and CDR2 (germline): SEHNR, FQNEAQ (reference sequence). CDR3 bases: TGTGCCAGCAGCTCCCGCGGGAAGGAGGAGACCCAGTACTTC. It encodes CASSSRGKEETQYF. The variable domain in full, with the rest retrieved from reference TRBV7-9 and TRBJ2-5, is DTGVSQNPRHKITKRGQNVTFRCDPISEHNRLYWYRQTLGQGPEFLTYFQNEAQLEKSRLLSDRFSAERPKGSFSTLEIQRTEQGDSAMYLCASSSRGKEETQYFGPGTRLLVL.

This clonotype was detected a few times. The V call is TRBV6-6, the J call TRBJ1-6; possibly TRBD1 for D (6 bases). V was pared by 6 bases and J by 11 bases, with 14 bases between. Germline V gives CDR1 MNHNY, CDR2 SVGAGI (reference sequence). This CDR3 is 13 amino acids long. The CDR3, as DNA: TGTGCCAGCAGGAGCCCACAGGGACCACCCCTCCACTTT. Its translation: CASRSPQGPPLHF.

This clonotype showed up just a few times. The gene calls are TRBV29-1 and TRBJ2-2; D not resolved. V dropped 4 bases and J dropped 2 bases, with 14 bases sitting between them. CDR1 and CDR2 from the germline V gene are SQVTM and ANQGSEA. The CDR3 length is 15 residues. The CDR3 coding sequence is TGCAGCGTTGCCTCGGCACAACTAAACACCGGGGAGCTGTTTTTT. Residues: CSVASAQLNTGELFF.

V is TRBV30 and J is TRBJ1-4, with TRBD1 matching 7 bases. The J segment lost 10 bases and the V segment lost 0 bases, leaving 2 bases of the junction unmatched. The germline V gene encodes CDR1 GTSNPN and CDR2 SVGIG (reference sequence). The CDR3 extends over 12 amino acids. The CDR3 protein is CAWSVAGGKLFF. The CDR3 DNA sequence: TGTGCCTGGAGTGTGGCAGGGGGAAAACTGTTTTTT.

CDR3 sequence reads: CASSEFPGQGNTEAFF. CDR3 bases: TGTGCCAGCAGTGAATTCCCGGGACAGGGGAACACTGAAGCTTTCTTT. V usage is TRBV25-1 and J usage is TRBJ1-1, with 9 bases lining up with TRBD1. The ends lost 1 base at V and 1 base at J; junction bases unmatched: 4. The germline CDR1 and CDR2 sequences are MGHDK and SYGVNS. The CDR3 covers 16 residues.

This clonotype came up a few times. The V gene is TRBV11-2, the J gene TRBJ1-1; perhaps TRBD1 as D (5 bases). Trimming stripped 5 bases from V and 5 bases from J, with 15 bases between. In germline, CDR1 is SGHAT, CDR2 FQNNGV. The CDR3 consists of 14 residues. In DNA, the CDR3 is TGTGCCAGCAGCCACCCCTTCAGGGAAACTGAAGCTTTCTTT. Protein product: CASSHPFRETEAFF.

The chain carries TRBV5-1 and TRBJ2-2; weak D call: TRBD2 (6 bases). The CDR3 consists of 14 residues. Trimming pared 1 base from V and 3 bases from J, leaving 7 bases between. Looked up from germline, CDR1 is SGHRS and CDR2 is YFSETQ. As DNA, the CDR3 is TGCGCCAGCAGCTTGCAGCGGGACACCGGGGAGCTGTTTTTT. The encoded protein is CASSLQRDTGELFF.

The chain employs TRBV20-1 and TRBJ2-3; D might be TRBD2 (7 bases). The germline gives CDR1 DFQATT, CDR2 SNEGSKA (reference sequence). This CDR3 is built from 14 residues. Written as DNA, the CDR3 is TGCAGCGCAGGAGGGGGGGGAAGCACAGATACGCAGTATTTT. Protein sequence: CSAGGGGSTDTQYF.

With respect to this clonotype: At one end the junction does not follow the germline gene, possibly because of a read error. The chain joins TRBV27 to TRBJ2-2, with 9 bases fitting TRBD1. The germline V gene has CDR1 MNHEY and CDR2 SMNVEV (reference sequence). The CDR3 length is 16 residues. The CDR3 loop reads CASTLYRGLDTGELFF. The CDR3 coding sequence is TGTGCCAGCACTTTATACAGGGGGCTGGACACCGGGGAGCTGTTTTTT.

This clonotype was picked up a small number of times. The genes are TRBV5-5 and TRBJ2-5; D remains unclear. V was cut by 4 bases and J by 3 bases, with 10 bases left in between. This CDR3 comprises 13 residues. Germline-derived CDR1 and CDR2 are SGHKS and YYEKEE (reference sequence). DNA of the CDR3: TGTGCCAGCAGCACCTGGAAGGAAGAGACCCAGTACTTC. It codes for CASSTWKEETQYF.

The J gene is TRBJ2-5, the V gene TRBV6-2 or TRBV6-3, with TRBD2 identical over 12 bases. CDR1 is MNHEY, CDR2 SVGEGT, per germline. CDR3 size: 13 residues. With 11 bases clipped from V and 5 bases from J, the junction kept 6 bases outside the gene matches. CDR3 in DNA: TGTGCCGTACTAGCGGGAGGACGGGAGACCCAGTACTTC. Translated: CAVLAGGRETQYF.

There are a few counts of this clonotype. This chain joins TRBV7-8 and TRBJ2-4; 15 bases are shared with TRBD2. Per germline, CDR1 SGHVS and CDR2 FQNEAQ. Trimming at V came to 7 bases and at J to 0 bases, leaving 7 bases not matched to a gene. The CDR3 is 18 amino acids. The CDR3 bases are TGTGCCAGCACCCCCGGGACTAGCGGGGGGATAGCCAAAAACATTCAGTACTTC. This encodes CASTPGTSGGIAKNIQYF.

This clonotype was counted between two and nine times. The chain employs TRBV9 and TRBJ2-1, with TRBD2 identical over 9 bases. This CDR3 spans 13 amino acids. Germline V gene lookup returns CDR1 SGDLS and CDR2 YYNGEE. V lost 0 bases and J lost 9; bases outside the gene matches: 1. The CDR3 DNA reads as TGTGCCAGCAGCGTAGTGCGGGAGGGTGAGCAGTTCTTC. It codes for CASSVVREGEQFF.

This chain connects TRBV12-3 or TRBV12-4 to TRBJ2-3; 14 bases are shared with TRBD2. This CDR3 is built from 15 residues. The junction had 5 bases not matched to a gene; V was cut back by 6 bases and J by 6 bases. DNA for the CDR3: TGTGCCAGCAGAATGACTAGCGGGAGGGGTGATACGCAGTATTTT. Encoded protein: CASRMTSGRGDTQYF.

This clonotype was found a few times. This rearrangement joins TRBV6-5 to TRBJ1-2; D unresolved. CDR3 length equals 12 residues. V was shortened by 7 bases and J by 5 bases, with 11 bases between the two germline ends. From germline, CDR1 is MNHEY and CDR2 SVGAGI. CDR3 protein: CASTRDGYGYTF. In DNA, the CDR3 is TGTGCCAGCACCAGAGACGGGTATGGCTACACCTTC.

This clonotype was seen many times. The gene calls are TRBV20-1 and TRBJ2-2; possible D gene TRBD1, 7 bases. CDR3 length equals 15 residues. Germline lookup yields CDR1 DFQATT and CDR2 SNEGSKA (reference sequence). Trimming left V 5 bases short and J 2 bases short, with 15 bases between. DNA of the CDR3: TGCAGTGCTCTCAAGGGGGCGGGAAACACCGGGGAGCTGTTTTTT. It codes for CSALKGAGNTGELFF.

V is TRBV7-9 and J is TRBJ2-1; unclear D gene. With 5 bases removed from V and 8 bases from J, the gap between germline ends came to 13 bases. This CDR3 region has 13 residues. Germline V gene lookup returns CDR1 SEHNR and CDR2 FQNEAQ (reference sequence). The CDR3 nucleotides are TGTGCCAGCAGCCGAGGACCCGTCGATGAGCAGTTCTTC. This translates into CASSRGPVDEQFF.

There are many counts of this clonotype. This sequence joins TRBV12-3 or TRBV12-4 and TRBJ1-6; TRBD1 agrees at 9 bases. The CDR3 spans 16 residues. With V trimmed by 5 bases and J by 9 bases, 11 bases remained unmatched. Written as DNA, the CDR3 is TGTGCCAGCAGTCCCCTCAGGACAGGGGCGAGTTCACCCCTCCACTTT. Translation: CASSPLRTGASSPLHF.

The chain is built from TRBV7-8 and TRBJ2-2; TRBD1 matches at 8 bases. The J segment lost 0 bases and the V segment lost 1 base, leaving 1 base of the junction unmatched. Germline assignment: CDR1 SGHVS and CDR2 FQNEAQ. This CDR3 has 16 amino acids. CDR3 sequence reads: CASSLVDRANTGELFF. In DNA, the CDR3 is TGTGCCAGCAGCTTAGTGGACAGGGCGAACACCGGGGAGCTGTTTTTT. The complete variable domain, with remaining parts taken from reference TRBV7-8 and TRBJ2-2, reads GAGVSQSPRYKVAKRGQDVALRCDPISGHVSLFWYQQALGQGPEFLTYFQNEAQLDKSGLPSDRFFAERPEGSVSTLKIQRTQQEDSAVYLCASSLVDRANTGELFFGEGSRLTVL.

As to this clonotype: A much bigger clone sits one base away, suggesting this may be a read error. The rearrangement uses TRBV5-6 and TRBJ2-7; 7 bases match TRBD1. Trimming at V came to 5 bases and at J to 0 bases, leaving 5 bases not matched to a gene. The CDR3 sequence is 14 residues long. The germline CDR1 and CDR2 sequences are SGHDT and YYEEEE. The CDR3 DNA sequence: TGTGCCAGCAGGAAGACAGGGAGCTCCTACGAGCAGTACTTC. Translated, it gives CASRKTGSSYEQYF.

The chain links TRBV7-2 to TRBJ2-5, with 10 bases identical to TRBD2. From germline, CDR1 is SGHTA and CDR2 FQGNSA. This CDR3 is 15 amino acids long. V shed 2 bases and J 7 bases; nucleotides not matched to a gene: 7. This CDR3 reads CASSLSAGGSRTQYF. CDR3 sequence (DNA): TGTGCCAGCAGCTTATCAGCGGGGGGGAGCAGGACCCAGTACTTC. Filled out from reference TRBV7-2 and TRBJ2-5, the complete variable domain reads GAGVSQSPSNKVTEKGKDVELRCDPISGHTALYWYRQSLGQGLEFLIYFQGNSAPDKSGLPSDRFSAERTGGSVSTLTIQRTQQEDSAVYLCASSLSAGGSRTQYFGPGTRLLVL.